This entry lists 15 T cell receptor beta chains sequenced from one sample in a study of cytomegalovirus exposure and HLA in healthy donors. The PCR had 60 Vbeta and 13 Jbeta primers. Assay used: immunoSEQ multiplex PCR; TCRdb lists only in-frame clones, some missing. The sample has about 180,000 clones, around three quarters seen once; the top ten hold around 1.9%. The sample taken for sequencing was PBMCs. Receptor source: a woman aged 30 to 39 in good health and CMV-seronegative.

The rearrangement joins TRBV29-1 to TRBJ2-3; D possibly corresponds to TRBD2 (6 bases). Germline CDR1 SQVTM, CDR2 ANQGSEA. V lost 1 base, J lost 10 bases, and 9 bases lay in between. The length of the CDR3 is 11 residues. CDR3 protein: CSVEGRDPQYF. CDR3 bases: TGCAGCGTTGAAGGGAGGGATCCGCAGTATTTT.

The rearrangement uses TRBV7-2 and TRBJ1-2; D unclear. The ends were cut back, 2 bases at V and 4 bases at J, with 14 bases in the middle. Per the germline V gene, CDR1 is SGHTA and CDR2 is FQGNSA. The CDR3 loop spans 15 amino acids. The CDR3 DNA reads TGTGCCAGCAGCTTAATGGGTTCAGGCCCCTATGGCTACACCTTC. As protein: CASSLMGSGPYGYTF.

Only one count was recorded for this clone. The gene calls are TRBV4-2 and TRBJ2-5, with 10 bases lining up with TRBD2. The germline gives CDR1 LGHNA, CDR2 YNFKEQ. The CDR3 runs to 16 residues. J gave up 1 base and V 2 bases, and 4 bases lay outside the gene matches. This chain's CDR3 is CASSQTSGDRQETQYF. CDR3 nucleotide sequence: TGTGCCAGCAGCCAAACTAGCGGGGACCGCCAAGAGACCCAGTACTTC.

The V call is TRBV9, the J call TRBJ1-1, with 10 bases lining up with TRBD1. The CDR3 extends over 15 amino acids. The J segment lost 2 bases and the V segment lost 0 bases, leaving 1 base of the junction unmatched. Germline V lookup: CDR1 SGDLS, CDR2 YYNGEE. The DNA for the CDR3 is TGTGCCAGCAGCGTAGGGACAGGGGGAAACACTGAAGCTTTCTTT. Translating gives CASSVGTGGNTEAFF.

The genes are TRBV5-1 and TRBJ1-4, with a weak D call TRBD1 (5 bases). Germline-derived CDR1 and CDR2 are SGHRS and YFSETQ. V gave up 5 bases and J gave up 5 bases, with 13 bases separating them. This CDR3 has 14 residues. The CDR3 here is CASSKQDLNEKLFF. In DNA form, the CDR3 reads TGCGCCAGCAGTAAACAGGATTTGAATGAAAAACTGTTTTTT.

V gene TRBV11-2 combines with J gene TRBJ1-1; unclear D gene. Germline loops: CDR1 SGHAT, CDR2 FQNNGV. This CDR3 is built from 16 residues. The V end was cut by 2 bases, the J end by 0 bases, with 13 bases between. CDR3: CASSLRPDFMNTEAFF. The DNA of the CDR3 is TGTGCCAGCAGCTTAAGGCCAGACTTTATGAACACTGAAGCTTTCTTT. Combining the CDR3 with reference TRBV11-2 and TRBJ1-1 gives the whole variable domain EAGVAQSPRYKIIEKRQSVAFWCNPISGHATLYWYQQILGQGPKLLIQFQNNGVVDDSQLPKDRFSAERLKGVDSTLKIQPAKLEDSAVYLCASSLRPDFMNTEAFFGQGTRLTVV.

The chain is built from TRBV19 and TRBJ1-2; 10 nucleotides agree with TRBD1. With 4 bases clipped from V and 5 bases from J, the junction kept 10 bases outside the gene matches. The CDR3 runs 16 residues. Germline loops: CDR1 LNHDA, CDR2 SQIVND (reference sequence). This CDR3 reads CASSTIGQGVGYGYTF. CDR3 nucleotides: TGTGCCAGTAGTACCATCGGACAGGGGGTAGGATATGGCTACACCTTC.

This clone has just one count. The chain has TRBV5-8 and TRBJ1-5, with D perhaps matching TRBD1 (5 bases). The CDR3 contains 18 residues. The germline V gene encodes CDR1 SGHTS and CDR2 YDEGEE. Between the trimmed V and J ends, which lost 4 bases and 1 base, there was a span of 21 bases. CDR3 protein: CASSRRGAGIRSNQPQHF. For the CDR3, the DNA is TGTGCCAGCAGCCGGCGCGGGGCTGGTATTAGGAGCAATCAGCCCCAGCATTTT.

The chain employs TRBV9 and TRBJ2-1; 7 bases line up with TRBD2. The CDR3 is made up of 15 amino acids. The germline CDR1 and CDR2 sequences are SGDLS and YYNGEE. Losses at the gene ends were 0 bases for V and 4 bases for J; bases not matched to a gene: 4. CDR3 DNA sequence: TGTGCCAGCAGCGTAGGCCTAGCGGTTTACAATGAGCAGTTCTTC. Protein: CASSVGLAVYNEQFF.

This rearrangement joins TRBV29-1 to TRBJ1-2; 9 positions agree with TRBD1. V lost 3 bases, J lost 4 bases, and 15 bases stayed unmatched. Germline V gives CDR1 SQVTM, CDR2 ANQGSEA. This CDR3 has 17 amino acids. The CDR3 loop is CSVDFRDRESTGYGYTF. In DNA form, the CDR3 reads TGCAGCGTTGACTTCCGGGACAGGGAATCTACGGGCTATGGCTACACCTTC. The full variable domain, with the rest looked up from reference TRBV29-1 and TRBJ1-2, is SAVISQKPSRDICQRGTSLTIQCQVDSQVTMMFWYRQQPGQSLTLIATANQGSEATYESGFVIDKFPISRPNLTFSTLTVSNMSPEDSSIYLCSVDFRDRESTGYGYTFGSGTRLTVV.

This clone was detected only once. CDR3 sequence (DNA): TGTGCCAGCAGCTTTCCCCAGGGGATCACAGATACGCAGTATTTT. It is translated as CASSFPQGITDTQYF. The chain employs TRBV7-9 and TRBJ2-3; D may be TRBD1 (6 bases). V was pared by 3 bases and J by 2 bases, with 12 bases between. The CDR3 loop spans 15 amino acids. CDR1 is SEHNR and CDR2 is FQNEAQ in the germline V gene (reference sequence). The whole variable domain, remainder taken from reference TRBV7-9 and TRBJ2-3, is DTGVSQNPRHKITKRGQNVTFRCDPISEHNRLYWYRQTLGQGPEFLTYFQNEAQLEKSRLLSDRFSAERPKGSFSTLEIQRTEQGDSAMYLCASSFPQGITDTQYFGPGTRLTVL.

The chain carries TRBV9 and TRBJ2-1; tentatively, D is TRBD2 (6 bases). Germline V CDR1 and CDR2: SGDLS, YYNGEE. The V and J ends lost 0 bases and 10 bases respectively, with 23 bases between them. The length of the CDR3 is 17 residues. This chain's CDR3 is CASSVAVAGSLQDEQFF. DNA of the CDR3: TGTGCCAGCAGCGTAGCTGTCGCCGGGAGTTTACAGGACGAGCAGTTCTTC.

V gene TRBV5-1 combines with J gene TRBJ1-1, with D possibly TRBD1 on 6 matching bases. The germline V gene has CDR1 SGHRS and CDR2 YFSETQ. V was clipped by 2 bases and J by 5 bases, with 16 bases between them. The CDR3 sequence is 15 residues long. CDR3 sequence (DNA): TGCGCCAGCAGCTTCACTCCGGGACAAGGGACTGAAGCTTTCTTT. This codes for CASSFTPGQGTEAFF.

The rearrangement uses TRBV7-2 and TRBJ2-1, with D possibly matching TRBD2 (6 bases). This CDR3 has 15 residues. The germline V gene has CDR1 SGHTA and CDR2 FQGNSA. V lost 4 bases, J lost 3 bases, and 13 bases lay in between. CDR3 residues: CASSSGTFYYNEQFF. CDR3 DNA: TGTGCCAGCAGCTCCGGGACTTTTTACTACAATGAGCAGTTCTTC.

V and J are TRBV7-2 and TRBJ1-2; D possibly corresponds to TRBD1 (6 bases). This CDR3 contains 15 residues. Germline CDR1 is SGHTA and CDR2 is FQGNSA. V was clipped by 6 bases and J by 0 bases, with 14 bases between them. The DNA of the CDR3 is TGTGCCAGCAGGGGGGCAGGAAAGGCTAACTATGGCTACACCTTC. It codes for CASRGAGKANYGYTF.